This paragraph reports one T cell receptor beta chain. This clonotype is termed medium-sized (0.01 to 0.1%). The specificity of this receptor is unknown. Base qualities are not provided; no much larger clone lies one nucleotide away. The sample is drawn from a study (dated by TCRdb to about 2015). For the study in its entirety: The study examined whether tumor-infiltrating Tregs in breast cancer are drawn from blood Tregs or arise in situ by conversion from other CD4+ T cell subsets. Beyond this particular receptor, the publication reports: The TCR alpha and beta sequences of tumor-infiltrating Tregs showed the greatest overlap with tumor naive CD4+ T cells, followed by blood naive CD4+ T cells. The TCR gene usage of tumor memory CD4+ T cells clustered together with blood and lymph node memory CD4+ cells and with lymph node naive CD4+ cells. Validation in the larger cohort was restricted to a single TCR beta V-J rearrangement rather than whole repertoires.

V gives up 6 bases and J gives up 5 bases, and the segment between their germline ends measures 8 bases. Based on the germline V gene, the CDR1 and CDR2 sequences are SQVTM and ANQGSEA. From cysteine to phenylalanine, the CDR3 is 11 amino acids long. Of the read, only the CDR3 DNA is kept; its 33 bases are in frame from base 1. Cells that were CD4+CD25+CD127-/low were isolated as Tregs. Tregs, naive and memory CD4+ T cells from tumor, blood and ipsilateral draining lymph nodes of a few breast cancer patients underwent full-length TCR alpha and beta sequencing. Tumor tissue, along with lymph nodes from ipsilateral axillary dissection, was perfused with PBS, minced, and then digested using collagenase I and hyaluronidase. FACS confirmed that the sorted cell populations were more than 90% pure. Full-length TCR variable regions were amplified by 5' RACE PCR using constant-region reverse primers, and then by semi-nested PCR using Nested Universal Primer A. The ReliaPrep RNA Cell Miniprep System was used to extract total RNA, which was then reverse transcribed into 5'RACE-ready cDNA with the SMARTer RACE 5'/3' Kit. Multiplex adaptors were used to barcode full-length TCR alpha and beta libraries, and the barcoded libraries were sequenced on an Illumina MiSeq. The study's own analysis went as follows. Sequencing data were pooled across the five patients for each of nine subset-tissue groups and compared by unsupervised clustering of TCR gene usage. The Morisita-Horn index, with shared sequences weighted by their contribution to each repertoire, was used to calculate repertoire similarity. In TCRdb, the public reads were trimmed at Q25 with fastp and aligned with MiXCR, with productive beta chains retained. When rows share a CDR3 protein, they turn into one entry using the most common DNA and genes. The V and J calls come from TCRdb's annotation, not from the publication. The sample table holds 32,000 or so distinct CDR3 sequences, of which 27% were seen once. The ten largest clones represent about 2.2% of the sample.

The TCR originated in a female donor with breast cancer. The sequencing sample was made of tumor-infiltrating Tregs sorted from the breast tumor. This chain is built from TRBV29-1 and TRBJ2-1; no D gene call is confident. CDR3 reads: CSVTQNNEQFF. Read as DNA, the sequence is TGCAGCGTAACACAGAACAATGAGCAGTTCTTC.